These 32 T cell receptor beta chains originate from one sample sequenced in a study of cytomegalovirus exposure and HLA in healthy donors. Both 60 Vbeta primers and 13 Jbeta primers went into the PCR. Produced via immunoSEQ multiplex PCR; TCRdb's table is partial and in-frame only. The sample holds about 200,000 clones. Sample: PBMCs. The source of these receptors is a man aged 30-40 years in good health and CMV-seronegative.

This chain links TRBV19 with TRBJ1-5; 11 nucleotides align to TRBD1. The germline CDR1 and CDR2 sequences are LNHDA and SQIVND (reference sequence). The CDR3 runs 15 residues. Trimming took 10 bases from V and 7 from J; bases not matched to a gene: 12. The CDR3 nucleotides are TGTGCCACACTAGGACAGGGGGCGGGTGGACAGCCCCAGCATTTT. Its protein product is CATLGQGAGGQPQHF. Supplemented by reference TRBV19 and TRBJ1-5, the full variable domain reads DGGITQSPKYLFRKEGQNVTLSCEQNLNHDAMYWYRQDPGQGLRLIYYSQIVNDFQKGDIAEGYSVSREKKESFPLTVTSAQKNPTAFYLCATLGQGAGGQPQHFGDGTRLSIL.

This sequence joins TRBV7-3 and TRBJ2-7, with 7 bases identical to TRBD1. The CDR3 runs 15 residues. The trim removed 5 bases at V and 2 bases at J, leaving 9 bases unmatched. The V gene's germline CDR1 is SGHTA and CDR2 FQGTGA. The CDR3 reads CASSLSGTEPYEQYF. In DNA form, the CDR3 reads TGTGCCAGCAGCCTATCCGGGACAGAGCCCTACGAGCAGTACTTC.

A word on this clone: The junction departs from germline at one end; a sequencing error may be responsible. This chain links TRBV6-5 with TRBJ2-7; 7 nucleotides line up with TRBD1. The length of the CDR3 is 15 residues. The V gene's germline CDR1 is MNHEY and CDR2 SVGAGI. CDR3 region: CASSYEGAFSFEQYF. The CDR3 nucleotides read TGTGCCAGCAGTTACGAGGGGGCTTTTTCCTTCGAGCAGTACTTC.

The chain links TRBV5-4 to TRBJ2-3; no clear D gene. The CDR3 spans 12 residues. Per germline, CDR1 SGHNT and CDR2 YYREEE (reference sequence). Trimming cost V 3 bases and J 11 bases, with 13 bases left between them. CDR3 in amino acids: CASSSDSIWQYF. The DNA for the CDR3 is TGTGCCAGCAGCTCCGACTCAATATGGCAGTATTTT.

J is TRBJ1-1 and V is TRBV19; 8 bases fit TRBD1. Looked up from germline, CDR1 is LNHDA and CDR2 is SQIVND (reference sequence). This CDR3 is 14 amino acids long. Trimming at V came to 1 base and at J to 7 bases, leaving 5 bases not matched to a gene. CDR3 nucleotide sequence: TGTGCCAGTAGTATAGCCCAGGGGGCCCTTGAAGCTTTCTTT. This codes for CASSIAQGALEAFF.

V gene TRBV11-2 combines with J gene TRBJ2-7, with TRBD2 matching over 7 bases. V shed 4 bases and J 6 bases; nucleotides not matched to a gene: 12. The germline V gene encodes CDR1 SGHAT and CDR2 FQNNGV. CDR3 length: 15 amino acids. CDR3 coding DNA: TGTGCCAGCAGCTGGTTGAGCGGGGATCCTCTCGAGCAGTACTTC. It is translated as CASSWLSGDPLEQYF.

The chain carries TRBV6-4 and TRBJ2-2; 12 bases map to TRBD1. J lost 3 bases, V lost 0 bases, and 8 bases had no gene match. This CDR3 region has 19 residues. Germline V lookup: CDR1 MRHNA, CDR2 SNTAGT. The CDR3 region has the DNA TGTGCCAGCAGTGACTCAGGGACAGGGGGCACTGGATACACCGGGGAGCTGTTTTTT. Its translation: CASSDSGTGGTGYTGELFF.

The rearrangement joins TRBV10-2 to TRBJ2-2; D unresolved. The V end was cut by 4 bases, the J end by 6 bases, with 12 bases between. Germline CDR1 WSHSY, CDR2 SAAADI. This CDR3 has 14 residues. The CDR3 here is CASSGGHGAGELFF. The CDR3 DNA reads as TGCGCCAGCAGTGGAGGCCATGGCGCCGGGGAGCTGTTTTTT.

The chain uses TRBV2 and TRBJ2-7; TRBD1 aligns across 10 bases. This CDR3 has 15 amino acids. V was clipped by 7 bases and J by 1 base; unmatched bases: 7. CDR1 is SNHLY, CDR2 FYNNEI, per germline. DNA of the CDR3: TGTGCCAGCATCCGGGACAGGGGTTGGTCCTACGAGCAGTACTTC. Encoded protein: CASIRDRGWSYEQYF.

This chain joins TRBV5-1 and TRBJ2-3; the match to TRBD1 covers 8 bases. The length of the CDR3 is 14 residues. CDR1 is SGHRS and CDR2 is YFSETQ in the germline V gene. V was pared by 1 base and J by 5 bases, with 3 bases of the junction left unmatched. Here the CDR3 DNA reads TGCGCCAGCAGCTTGTACAGGGGGATAGATACGCAGTATTTT. Its translation: CASSLYRGIDTQYF.

The chain couples TRBV10-3 to TRBJ2-5; possible D gene TRBD2, 5 bases. Germline lookup yields CDR1 ENHRY and CDR2 SYGVKD. This CDR3 comprises 13 residues. Trimming removed 4 bases from V and 2 bases from J, with 8 bases in between. CDR3 protein: CAISGGGQETQYF. The CDR3 region has the DNA TGTGCCATCAGTGGAGGCGGGCAAGAGACCCAGTACTTC.

The CDR3 spells CASSLAPRSYEQYF. CDR3 coding DNA: TGTGCCAGCAGCTTAGCCCCCCGGTCCTACGAGCAGTACTTC. V usage is TRBV7-9 and J usage is TRBJ2-5; D gene uncertain. The last part of the DNA fits TRBJ2-7 better; the J call may be wrong. The CDR3 is 14 amino acids. Germline values: CDR1 SEHNR, CDR2 FQNEAQ (reference sequence).

The chain links TRBV10-2 to TRBJ1-1; no reliable D call. The CDR3 has 17 residues. Germline CDR1 WSHSY, CDR2 SAAADI. The V gene lost 6 bases and the J gene lost 0 bases, with 20 bases spanning the gap. This chain's CDR3 is CASSPPPTTTMNTEAFF. Written as DNA, the CDR3 is TGCGCCAGCAGCCCACCTCCAACAACCACAATGAACACTGAAGCTTTCTTT.

The genes are TRBV6-5 and TRBJ1-2; D is perhaps TRBD1 (5 bases). V lost 2 bases, J lost 2 bases, and 9 bases lay in between. The length of the CDR3 is 14 residues. Looked up from germline, CDR1 is MNHEY and CDR2 is SVGAGI. CDR3 nucleotides: TGTGCCAGCAGTTACACGGCAGGGAACTATGGCTACACCTTC. Its translation: CASSYTAGNYGYTF.

The CDR3 protein is CASSLGSNEQFF. CDR3 nucleotides: TGCGCCAGCAGCTTGGGTTCAAATGAGCAGTTCTTC. The rearrangement links TRBV5-1 to TRBJ2-1; D call uncertain. CDR3 length: 12 amino acids. Trimming shortened V by 0 bases and J by 7 bases, and 5 bases separated the two germline ends. From germline, CDR1 is SGHRS and CDR2 YFSETQ.

The rearrangement joins TRBV7-9 to TRBJ2-5, with D possibly TRBD1 on 5 matching bases. This CDR3 spans 14 amino acids. V lost 7 bases to trimming and J lost 1 base, with 13 bases between them. The germline V gene encodes CDR1 SEHNR and CDR2 FQNEAQ (reference sequence). CDR3 bases: TGTGCCAGCACCATAGGGGCTAGCCAAGAGACCCAGTACTTC. It is translated as CASTIGASQETQYF.

The V and J genes are TRBV5-1 and TRBJ1-2, with 11 nucleotides matching TRBD1. CDR3 length: 16 residues. Germline assignment: CDR1 SGHRS and CDR2 YFSETQ. With V trimmed by 0 bases and J by 6 bases, 7 bases remained unmatched. The CDR3 region is CASSLAGTGGVDGYTF. The CDR3 DNA sequence: TGCGCCAGCAGCTTGGCCGGGACAGGGGGTGTAGATGGCTACACCTTC. Complete variable domain (other parts from reference TRBV5-1 and TRBJ1-2): KAGVTQTPRYLIKTRGQQVTLSCSPISGHRSVSWYQQTPGQGLQFLFEYFSETQRNKGNFPGRFSGRQFSNSRSEMNVSTLELGDSALYLCASSLAGTGGVDGYTFGSGTRLTVV.

The genes are TRBV2 and TRBJ2-1; D is possibly TRBD1 (6 bases). V was pared by 6 bases and J by 8 bases, with 17 bases between. Germline V CDR1 and CDR2: SNHLY, FYNNEI. This CDR3 comprises 14 residues. The CDR3 coding sequence is TGTGCCAGCAGCTACAACAGGGAAATAGATGAGCAGTTCTTC. It specifies CASSYNREIDEQFF.

The CDR3 DNA reads TGTGCGACAGGGGGTAATCAGCCCCAGCATTTT. Residues: CATGGNQPQHF. The chain employs TRBV6-5 and TRBJ1-5; 9 positions match TRBD1. The CDR3 contains 11 residues. The germline CDR1 and CDR2 sequences are MNHEY and SVGAGI.

V gene TRBV7-3 combines with J gene TRBJ2-2; D is uncertain. CDR3 length: 13 residues. CDR1 SGHTA and CDR2 FQGTGA come from the germline V gene. V was cut by 9 bases and J by 7 bases, with 15 bases left in between. The CDR3 coding sequence is TGTGCCAGTGCAGGTTTTTCAGACGGGGAGCTGTTTTTT. Translated, it gives CASAGFSDGELFF. Using reference TRBV7-3 and TRBJ2-2 for the parts outside the CDR3, the full variable domain is GAGVSQTPSNKVTEKGKYVELRCDPISGHTALYWYRQSLGQGPEFLIYFQGTGAADDSGLPNDRFFAVRPEGSVSTLKIQRTERGDSAVYLCASAGFSDGELFFGEGSRLTVL.

For the CDR3, the DNA is TGTGCCAGCAGTGAAGGTTCAGGGGTTCCCTACGAGCAGTACTTC. This gives the protein CASSEGSGVPYEQYF. The V and J genes are TRBV2 and TRBJ2-7; D perhaps matches TRBD1 (6 bases). The germline V gene encodes CDR1 SNHLY and CDR2 FYNNEI. The CDR3 sequence is 15 residues long. The V and J ends lost 1 base and 2 bases respectively, with 12 bases between them.

The chain joins TRBV5-1 to TRBJ2-1; tentatively, D is TRBD2 (5 bases). The CDR3 is made up of 17 amino acids. Trimming cost V 4 bases and J 1 base, with 18 bases left between them. Germline values: CDR1 SGHRS, CDR2 YFSETQ. CDR3 protein: CASSPGPTRTSYNEQFF. DNA of the CDR3: TGCGCCAGCAGCCCGGGCCCCACTAGAACATCCTACAATGAGCAGTTCTTC.

V gene TRBV2 combines with J gene TRBJ1-2; D is undetermined. Germline CDR1 and CDR2: SNHLY and FYNNEI. There are 14 residues in the CDR3. The germline V and J ends were trimmed by 7 bases and 0 bases, with 12 bases remaining between them. This CDR3 reads CASIRGSTNYGYTF. CDR3 coding DNA: TGTGCCAGCATAAGAGGGTCTACTAACTATGGCTACACCTTC.

CDR3 in DNA: TGTGCCAGCAGCTCGTCGGGACAGGGGGCCGACGAGCAGTACTTC. Residues: CASSSSGQGADEQYF. V usage is TRBV11-3 and J usage is TRBJ2-7, with TRBD1 matching over 12 bases. V shed 4 bases, J shed 5 bases, and the junction held 6 bases outside the gene matches. This CDR3 is built from 15 residues. CDR1 SGHNT and CDR2 YENEEA come from the germline V gene.

The chain joins TRBV18 to TRBJ1-2, with D possibly TRBD1 on 6 matching bases. Germline CDR1 and CDR2: KGHSH and LQKENI. This CDR3 contains 16 residues. V shed 3 bases and J shed 0 bases, with 14 bases lying between them. In nucleotides, the CDR3 is TGTGCCAGCTCACCCGCTAGACAGGTAGCTAACTATGGCTACACCTTC. Its translation is CASSPARQVANYGYTF.

This sequence joins TRBV6-5 and TRBJ2-3; 9 nucleotides match TRBD1. This CDR3 has 14 amino acids. In germline, CDR1 is MNHEY, CDR2 SVGAGI. V dropped 10 bases and J dropped 4; count of bases not matched to a gene: 9. The CDR3 region has the DNA TGTGCCACCCGGAAGGGACAGGGTTCAGATACGCAGTATTTT. Its protein product is CATRKGQGSDTQYF.

The J gene is TRBJ2-7, the V gene TRBV15; a weak D match, TRBD2 (5 bases). Looked up from germline, CDR1 is LNHNV and CDR2 is YYDKDF (reference sequence). The CDR3 covers 15 residues. The V and J ends lost 2 bases and 6 bases respectively, with 17 bases between them. CDR3 sequence (DNA): TGTGCCACCAGCAGACAAAAATCGGGGTATGGCGAGCAGTACTTC. This codes for CATSRQKSGYGEQYF. The variable domain in full, with the rest retrieved from reference TRBV15 and TRBJ2-7, is DAMVIQNPRYQVTQFGKPVTLSCSQTLNHNVMYWYQQKSSQAPKLLFHYYDKDFNNEADTPDNFQSRRPNTSFCFLDIRSPGLGDTAMYLCATSRQKSGYGEQYFGPGTRLTVT.

The chain is built from TRBV2 and TRBJ2-1, with 14 nucleotides matching TRBD2. This CDR3 region has 18 residues. The germline gives CDR1 SNHLY, CDR2 FYNNEI. The ends lost 4 bases at V and 4 bases at J; junction bases unmatched: 9. The CDR3 is CASSGTSGRPLRYNEQFF. The CDR3 DNA sequence: TGTGCCAGCAGTGGGACTAGCGGGAGGCCACTACGGTACAATGAGCAGTTCTTC.

This chain uses TRBV7-8 with TRBJ2-3; weak D call: TRBD2 (6 bases). Per germline, CDR1 SGHVS and CDR2 FQNEAQ. This CDR3 spans 16 amino acids. Trimming left V 1 base short and J 2 bases short, with 13 bases between. CDR3: CASSLGTTGTTDTQYF. The CDR3 DNA reads TGTGCCAGCAGCTTAGGGACTACCGGTACCACAGATACGCAGTATTTT.

The chain uses TRBV5-1 and TRBJ2-2; tentatively, D is TRBD1 (6 bases). V was shortened by 0 bases and J by 6 bases, with 12 bases between the two germline ends. CDR3 length: 15 residues. The germline V gene has CDR1 SGHRS and CDR2 YFSETQ. For the CDR3, the DNA is TGCGCCAGCAGCTTGGAATGGGGGCCGGCCGGGGAGCTGTTTTTT. As protein: CASSLEWGPAGELFF.

This sequence joins TRBV28 and TRBJ1-5; 8 bases line up with TRBD1. With 6 bases clipped from V and 1 base from J, the junction kept 11 bases outside the gene matches. This CDR3 comprises 17 residues. Germline V gene lookup returns CDR1 MDHEN and CDR2 SYDVKM. CDR3 sequence reads: CASSTAIQGASNQPQHF. CDR3 DNA sequence: TGTGCCAGCAGCACCGCGATCCAGGGGGCAAGCAATCAGCCCCAGCATTTT. The complete variable domain, with remaining parts taken from reference TRBV28 and TRBJ1-5, reads DVKVTQSSRYLVKRTGEKVFLECVQDMDHENMFWYRQDPGLGLRLIYFSYDVKMKEKGDIPEGYSVSREKKERFSLILESASTNQTSMYLCASSTAIQGASNQPQHFGDGTRLSIL.

The chain joins TRBV10-3 to TRBJ1-5; 8 bases are a match to TRBD1. The CDR3 is made up of 16 amino acids. V gave up 0 bases and J gave up 0 bases; unmatched junction bases: 1. Germline lookup yields CDR1 ENHRY and CDR2 SYGVKD. This CDR3 reads CAISESGQGSNQPQHF. The DNA for the CDR3 is TGTGCCATCAGTGAGTCCGGACAGGGTAGCAATCAGCCCCAGCATTTT.